Listed here is a single TCR beta chain. Its cognate antigen is unknown. The sample is drawn from a study of T cell repertoires in cytomegalovirus infection. Study-level background: As its CMV epitopes, the study selected recently identified HLA-C-restricted and well-studied HLA-B-restricted targets. Study-wide results and caveats: CMV-specific TCR beta clonotypes restricted by HLA-C were the ones dominating the ex vivo response.

The length of the CDR3 is 13 residues. The V end was cut by 5 bases, the J end by 4 bases, with 11 bases between. TCRdb passed the reads through MiXCR, listing each CDR3 protein once. The data hold around 500,000 distinct CDR3 sequences, with about 44% observed a single time. Material: cultured PBMCs, obtained from culture after CMV antigen stimulation. This TCR came from a human donor in good health (CMV status not recorded). Some clones in this sample may be carry-over from other donors' samples. The chain links TRBV12-3 or TRBV12-4 to TRBJ1-2; tentative D call: TRBD1 (5 bases). The CDR3 nucleotides are TGTGCCAGCAGTGGTGGGGGTATCTATGGCTACACCTTC. It yields the protein CASSGGGIYGYTF.